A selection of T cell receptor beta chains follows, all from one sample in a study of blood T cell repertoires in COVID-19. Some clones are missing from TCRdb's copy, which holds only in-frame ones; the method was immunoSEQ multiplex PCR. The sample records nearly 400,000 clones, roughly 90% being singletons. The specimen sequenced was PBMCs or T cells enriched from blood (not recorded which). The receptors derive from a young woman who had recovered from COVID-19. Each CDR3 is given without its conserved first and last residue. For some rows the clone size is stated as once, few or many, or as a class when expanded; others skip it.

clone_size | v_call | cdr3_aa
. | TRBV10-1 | ASSRVNTGELF
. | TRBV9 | ASSPNSGAQGDGYT
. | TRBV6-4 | ASSDSGTAPYGYT
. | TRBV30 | AWSDRADTQY
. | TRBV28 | ASIVAGNTGELF
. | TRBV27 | ASGNSGTEAF
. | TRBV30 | AWSTPWLAAGYGYT
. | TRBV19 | ASSDRTANTEAF
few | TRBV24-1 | ATSAMRRDYGYT
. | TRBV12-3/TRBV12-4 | ASSLGRNTEAF
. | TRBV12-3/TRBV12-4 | ASSLIAFAEQY
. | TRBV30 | AWSVGSGSNQPQH
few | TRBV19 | ASSTGEHSYEQY
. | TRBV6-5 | ASRPDSYLYEQY
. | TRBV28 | ASSPRDRNTEAF
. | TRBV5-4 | ASSFPGGSGYT
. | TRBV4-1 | ASSRGTGSVLVEAF
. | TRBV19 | ASAPGTSSRNEQF
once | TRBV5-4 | ASSLTGFYGYT
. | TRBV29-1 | RTGTAGVAGGPATGELF
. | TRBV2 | ASRRQSQETQY
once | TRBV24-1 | ATSDPLPGGANTGELF
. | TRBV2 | ASSESGRSYNEQF
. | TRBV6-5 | ASSRQGTPNYGYT
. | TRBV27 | ASSLEAAGRETQY
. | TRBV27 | ASRPGHSGELF
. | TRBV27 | ASRTREQRAYEQY
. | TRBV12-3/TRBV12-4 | ASSYTGEGYT
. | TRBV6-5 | ASRLGTGGWNGYT
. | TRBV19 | ASSIKRGAPYEQY
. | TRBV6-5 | ASRRDRSSYEQY
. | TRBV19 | ASSIRPSGRYEQF
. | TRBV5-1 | ASSPGVGQGVNTEAF
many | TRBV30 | AWAAGGPYNEQF
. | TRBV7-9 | ASSLGSDEQY
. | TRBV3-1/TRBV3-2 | ASSRQALPTYEQY
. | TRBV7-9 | ASSSAGRGSYEQY
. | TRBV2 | ASRGLDRGRWTDTQY
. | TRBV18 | ASSRTSGRGDEQF
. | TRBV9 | ASSVLNYGYT
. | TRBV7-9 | ASSLGGVAQPQH
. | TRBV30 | AWGDGRMNTEAF
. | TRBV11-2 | ASSFPQGGQGGFEQY
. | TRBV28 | ASRTGGSAYGYT
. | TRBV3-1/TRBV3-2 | ASSQDLQGAGTEAF